This T cell receptor (beta chain) was captured by sequencing in a study of radiation and T cells in renal cell carcinoma. Study overall: Nephrectomy followed 15 Gy stereotactic body radiation by 4 weeks.

A word on this clone: Its antigen is not identified.

The table came from immunoSEQ multiplex PCR; TCRdb's copy has only in-frame clones and leaves some out. This repertoire shows 140,000 or so clones, approximately 91% found once; its top ten account for 12%. Study findings and constraints: Top tumor clonotypes rose in blood 2 weeks post-radiation, then contracted.

Time point described: baseline pretreatment blood. The treatment: 15 Gy SBRT to primary tumor, nephrectomy 4 weeks later. Serial blood draws occurred at baseline and 2 and 4 weeks post-SBRT. The CDR3 runs to 15 residues. CDR1 is SGHTA, CDR2 FQGNSA, per germline. The junction had 6 bases not matched to a gene; V was cut back by 1 base and J by 6 bases. The TCR was taken from a woman aged 45-59 years with renal cell carcinoma. The J gene is TRBJ2-7, the V gene TRBV7-2, with 10 bases identical to TRBD2. The sequenced sample was blood, obtained from a patient whose treatment included radiotherapy and nephrectomy. Here the CDR3 DNA reads TGTGCCAGCAGCTTAGAGCCAGCGGGGGGGCTCGAGCAGTACTTC. Its protein is CASSLEPAGGLEQYF.